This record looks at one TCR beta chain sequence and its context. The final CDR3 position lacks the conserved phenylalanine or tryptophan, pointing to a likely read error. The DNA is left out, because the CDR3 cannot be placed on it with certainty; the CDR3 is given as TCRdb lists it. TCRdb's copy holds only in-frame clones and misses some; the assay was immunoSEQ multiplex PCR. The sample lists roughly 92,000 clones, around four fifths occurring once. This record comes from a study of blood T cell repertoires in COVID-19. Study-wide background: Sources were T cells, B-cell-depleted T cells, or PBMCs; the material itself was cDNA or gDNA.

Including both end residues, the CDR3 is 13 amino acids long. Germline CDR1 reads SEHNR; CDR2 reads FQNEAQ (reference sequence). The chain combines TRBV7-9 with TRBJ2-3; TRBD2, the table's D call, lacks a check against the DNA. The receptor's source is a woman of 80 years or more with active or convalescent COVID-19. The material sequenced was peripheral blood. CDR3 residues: CASSSTRTSGRIY.